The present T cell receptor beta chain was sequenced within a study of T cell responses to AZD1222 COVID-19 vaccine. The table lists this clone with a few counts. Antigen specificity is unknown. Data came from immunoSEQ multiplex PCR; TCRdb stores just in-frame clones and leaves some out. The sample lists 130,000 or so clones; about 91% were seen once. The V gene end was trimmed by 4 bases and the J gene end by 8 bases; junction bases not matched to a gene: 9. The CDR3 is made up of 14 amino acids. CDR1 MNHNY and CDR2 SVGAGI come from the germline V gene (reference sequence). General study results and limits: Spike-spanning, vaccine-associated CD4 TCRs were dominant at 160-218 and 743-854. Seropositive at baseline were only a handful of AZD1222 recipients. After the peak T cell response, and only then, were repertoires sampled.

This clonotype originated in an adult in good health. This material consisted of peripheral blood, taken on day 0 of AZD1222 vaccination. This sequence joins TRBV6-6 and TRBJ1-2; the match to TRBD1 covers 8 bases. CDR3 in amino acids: CASSLERTGNGYTF. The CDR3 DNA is TGTGCCAGCAGTTTGGAGAGGACAGGGAACGGCTACACCTTC.